This is a list of T cell receptor beta chains from one sample in a study of shared clonotypes between healthy human individuals. Clones were sequenced by immunoSEQ multiplex PCR, and TCRdb holds only the in-frame ones, with some missing. Of over 800,000 clones in the sample, almost 95% were seen once. Sequenced material: naive CD8+ T cells sorted from blood. Receptors originate from a man aged 25 to 40 in good health. CDR3s include the opening cysteine and the closing phenylalanine or tryptophan. A D gene is named only where the DNA matches it firmly. Only some rows state a clone size, as once, few, many or a class for expanded clones.

V gene,J gene,clone size,D gene,CDR3 protein,CDR3 DNA
TRBV7-9,TRBJ2-3,-,-,CASSLTITDTQYF,TGTGCCAGCAGCTTGACAATCACAGATACGCAGTATTTT
TRBV28,TRBJ2-3,-,TRBD1,CASSFGTGDADTQYF,TGTGCCAGCAGTTTTGGGACAGGGGATGCAGATACGCAGTATTTT
TRBV15,TRBJ2-7,-,TRBD1,CATSRGQGSSYEQYF,TGTGCCACCAGCAGGGGACAGGGGTCATCCTACGAGCAGTACTTC
TRBV28,TRBJ2-1,-,-,CASRRGPYNEQFF,TGTGCCAGCAGGCGGGGACCATACAATGAGCAGTTCTTC
TRBV4-1,TRBJ2-3,-,-,CASSQVATDTQYF,TGCGCCAGCAGCCAAGTGGCCACAGATACGCAGTATTTT
TRBV7-7,TRBJ2-7,once,TRBD1,CASSKGQGFNEQYF,TGTGCCAGCAGTAAAGGACAGGGGTTTAACGAGCAGTACTTC
TRBV7-9,TRBJ2-2,-,-,CARQGLVNTGELFF,TGTGCCAGACAAGGACTGGTGAACACCGGGGAGCTGTTTTTT
TRBV2,TRBJ1-5,-,-,CASSELGGNQPQHF,TGTGCCAGCAGTGAACTGGGGGGAAATCAGCCCCAGCATTTT
TRBV6-4,TRBJ2-7,-,-,CASSDSRLPGRSYEQYF,TGTGCCAGCAGTGACTCGCGGCTCCCGGGACGCTCCTACGAGCAGTACTTC
TRBV18,TRBJ2-7,-,-,CASSPYGDTYEQYF,TGTGCCAGCTCACCGTACGGGGATACCTACGAGCAGTACTTC
TRBV10-2,TRBJ2-1,-,TRBD2,CASSESRLAGNNEQFF,TGCGCCAGCAGTGAGTCGAGGCTAGCGGGTAACAATGAGCAGTTCTTC
TRBV2,TRBJ2-1,-,-,CASSGRGYYNEQFF,TGTGCCAGCAGTGGACGGGGTTACTACAATGAGCAGTTCTTC
TRBV2,TRBJ2-7,-,TRBD1,CASSGTGVEQYF,TGTGCCAGCAGTGGGACAGGGGTCGAGCAGTACTTC
TRBV6-1,TRBJ1-1,-,TRBD1,CASSKGTATEAFF,TGTGCCAGCAGCAAAGGGACAGCCACTGAAGCTTTCTTT
TRBV7-9,TRBJ2-1,-,-,CASSLSSANEQFF,TGTGCCAGCAGCTTGAGTTCCGCCAATGAGCAGTTCTTC
TRBV13,TRBJ2-1,once,TRBD2,CASSSGGRANEQFF,TGTGCCAGCAGCTCTGGCGGGAGGGCCAATGAGCAGTTCTTC
TRBV15,TRBJ2-1,-,TRBD2,CATSRDVAGEGYEQFF,TGTGCCACCAGCAGAGATGTAGCGGGAGAGGGCTATGAGCAGTTCTTC
TRBV6-5,TRBJ2-7,-,TRBD1,CASSLSGGQGPYEQYF,TGTGCCAGCAGTTTAAGTGGTGGACAGGGGCCCTACGAGCAGTACTTC
TRBV4-1,TRBJ2-2,-,-,CASSQDTSGLGTGELFF,TGCGCCAGCAGCCAAGATACGTCAGGGCTTGGCACCGGGGAGCTGTTTTTT
TRBV10-3,TRBJ2-1,-,-,CAISESSSSVFNEQFF,TGTGCCATCAGTGAGAGTTCTAGCTCGGTCTTCAATGAGCAGTTCTTC
TRBV29-1,TRBJ2-1,-,TRBD2,CSVEPGLHNEQFF,TGCAGCGTTGAACCGGGACTACACAATGAGCAGTTCTTC
TRBV19,TRBJ2-7,-,-,CASSLMLALSYEQYF,TGTGCCAGTAGTCTTATGCTAGCATTGTCCTACGAGCAGTACTTC
TRBV28,TRBJ2-3,-,-,CASSLWGGDTQYF,TGTGCCAGCAGTTTATGGGGTGGGGATACGCAGTATTTT
TRBV11-2,TRBJ1-1,-,TRBD1,CASSRTKTNRGLNTEAFF,TGTGCCAGCAGCCGTACAAAAACGAACAGGGGTCTGAACACTGAAGCTTTCTTT
TRBV7-9,TRBJ2-7,-,TRBD1,CASSSRKGQGSYEQYF,TGTGCCAGCAGCTCACGAAAAGGACAGGGTTCCTACGAGCAGTACTTC
TRBV7-9,TRBJ2-7,-,TRBD2,CASSPGTSGRAATYEQYF,TGTGCCAGCAGTCCCGGGACTAGCGGGAGGGCCGCAACCTACGAGCAGTACTTC
TRBV27,TRBJ2-2,-,-,CASSLHPRLTGELFF,TGTGCCAGCAGTTTACATCCCAGGTTAACCGGGGAGCTGTTTTTT
TRBV2,TRBJ1-3,-,-,CASPGEGYSGNTIYF,TGTGCCTCCCCTGGGGAAGGCTACTCTGGAAACACCATATATTTT
TRBV4-1,TRBJ2-7,-,TRBD2,CASSQDPAGGWEQYF,TGCGCCAGCAGCCAAGATCCAGCGGGAGGCTGGGAGCAGTACTTC
TRBV6-5,TRBJ1-1,-,-,CASSPSSMNTEAFF,TGTGCCAGCAGCCCCAGCAGCATGAACACTGAAGCTTTCTTT
TRBV14,TRBJ2-2,-,-,CASSPGPYTGELFF,TGTGCCAGCAGCCCGGGACCATACACCGGGGAGCTGTTTTTT